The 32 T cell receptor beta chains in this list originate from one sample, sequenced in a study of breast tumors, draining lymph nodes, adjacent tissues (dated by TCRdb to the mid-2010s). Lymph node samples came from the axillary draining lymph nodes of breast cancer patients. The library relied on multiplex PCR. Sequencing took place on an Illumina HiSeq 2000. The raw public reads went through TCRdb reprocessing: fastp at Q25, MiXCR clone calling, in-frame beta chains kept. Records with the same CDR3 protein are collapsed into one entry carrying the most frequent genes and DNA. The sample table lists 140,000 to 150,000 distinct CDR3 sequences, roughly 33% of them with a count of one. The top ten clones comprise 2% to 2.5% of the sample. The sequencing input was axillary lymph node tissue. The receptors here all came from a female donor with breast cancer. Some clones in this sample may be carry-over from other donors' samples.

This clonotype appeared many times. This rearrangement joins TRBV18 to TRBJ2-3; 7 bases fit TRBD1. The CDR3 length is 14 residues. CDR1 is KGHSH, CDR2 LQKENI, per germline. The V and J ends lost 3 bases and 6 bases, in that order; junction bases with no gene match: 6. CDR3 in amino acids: CASSPMVRGDTQYF. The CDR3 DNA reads TGTGCCAGCTCACCTATGGTCAGGGGGGATACGCAGTATTTT.

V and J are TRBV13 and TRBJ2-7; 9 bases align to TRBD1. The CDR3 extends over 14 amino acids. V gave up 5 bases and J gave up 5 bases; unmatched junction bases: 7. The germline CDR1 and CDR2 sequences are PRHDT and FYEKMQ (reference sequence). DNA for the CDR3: TGTGCCAGCAGCGCGCGGGACAGGGAAAACGAGCAGTACTTC. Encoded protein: CASSARDRENEQYF. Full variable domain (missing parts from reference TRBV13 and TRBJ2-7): AAGVIQSPRHLIKEKRETATLKCYPIPRHDTVYWYQQGPGQDPQFLISFYEKMQSDKGSIPDRFSAQQFSDYHSELNMSSLELGDSALYFCASSARDRENEQYFGPGTRLTVT.

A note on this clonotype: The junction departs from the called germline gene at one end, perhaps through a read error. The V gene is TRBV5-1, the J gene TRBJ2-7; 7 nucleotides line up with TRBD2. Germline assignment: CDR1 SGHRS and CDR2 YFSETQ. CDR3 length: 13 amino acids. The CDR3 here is CASSAGVSYEQYF. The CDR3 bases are TGCGCTAGCAGCGCGGGGGTCTCCTACGAGCAGTACTTC.

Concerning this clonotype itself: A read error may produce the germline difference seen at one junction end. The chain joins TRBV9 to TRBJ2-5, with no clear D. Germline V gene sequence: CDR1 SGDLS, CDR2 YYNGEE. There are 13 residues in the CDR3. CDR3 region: CASSAPPSEAQHF. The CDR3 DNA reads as TGTGCCAGCAGCGCCCCTCCTTCAGAGGCCCAGCACTTC.

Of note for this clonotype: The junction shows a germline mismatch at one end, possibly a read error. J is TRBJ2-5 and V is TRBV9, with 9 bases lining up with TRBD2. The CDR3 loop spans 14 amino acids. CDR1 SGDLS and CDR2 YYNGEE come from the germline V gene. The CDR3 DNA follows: TGTGCCAGCAGCGCGCTAGCGGGGAAAGAGACCCAGTCCTTC. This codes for CASSALAGKETQSF.

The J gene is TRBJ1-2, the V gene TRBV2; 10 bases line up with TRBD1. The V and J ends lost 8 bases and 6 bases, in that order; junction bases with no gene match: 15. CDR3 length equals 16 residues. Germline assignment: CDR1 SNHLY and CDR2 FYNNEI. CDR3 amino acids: CASGANEQGTGDGYTF. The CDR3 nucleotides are TGTGCCAGCGGGGCCAACGAGCAGGGGACAGGGGATGGCTACACCTTC.

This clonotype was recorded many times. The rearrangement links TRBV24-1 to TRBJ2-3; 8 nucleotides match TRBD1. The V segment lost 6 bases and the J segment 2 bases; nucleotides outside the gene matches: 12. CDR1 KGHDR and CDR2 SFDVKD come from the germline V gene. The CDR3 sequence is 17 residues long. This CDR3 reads CATSNPGTGDFTDTQYF. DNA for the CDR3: TGTGCCACCAGTAACCCCGGGACAGGAGATTTCACAGATACGCAGTATTTT.

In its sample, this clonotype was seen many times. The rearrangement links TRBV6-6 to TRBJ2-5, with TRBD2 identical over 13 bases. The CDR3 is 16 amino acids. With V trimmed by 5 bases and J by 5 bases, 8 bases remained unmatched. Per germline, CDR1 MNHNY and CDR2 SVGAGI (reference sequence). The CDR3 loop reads CASSKSLAGGRETQYF. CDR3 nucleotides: TGTGCCAGCAGTAAATCACTAGCGGGGGGGCGTGAGACCCAGTACTTC.

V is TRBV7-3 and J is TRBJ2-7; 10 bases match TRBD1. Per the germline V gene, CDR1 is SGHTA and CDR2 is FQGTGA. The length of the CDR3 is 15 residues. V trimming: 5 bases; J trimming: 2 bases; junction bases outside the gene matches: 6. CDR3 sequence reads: CASSEGQGGTYEQYF. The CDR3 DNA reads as TGTGCCAGCAGCGAAGGACAGGGGGGAACCTACGAGCAGTACTTC.

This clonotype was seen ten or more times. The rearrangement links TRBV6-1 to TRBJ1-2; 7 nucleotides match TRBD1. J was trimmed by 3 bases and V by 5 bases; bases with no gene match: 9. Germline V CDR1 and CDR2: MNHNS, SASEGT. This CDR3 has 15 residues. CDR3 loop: CASSKLRGVDYGYTF. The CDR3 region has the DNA TGTGCCAGCAGTAAACTCAGGGGGGTGGACTATGGCTACACCTTC.

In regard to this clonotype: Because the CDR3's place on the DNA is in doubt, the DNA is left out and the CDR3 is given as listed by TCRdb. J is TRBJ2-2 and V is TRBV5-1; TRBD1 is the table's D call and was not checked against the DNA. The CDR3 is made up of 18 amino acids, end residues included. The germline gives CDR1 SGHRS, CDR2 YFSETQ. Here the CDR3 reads CASRGEGISEQYFGELFF.

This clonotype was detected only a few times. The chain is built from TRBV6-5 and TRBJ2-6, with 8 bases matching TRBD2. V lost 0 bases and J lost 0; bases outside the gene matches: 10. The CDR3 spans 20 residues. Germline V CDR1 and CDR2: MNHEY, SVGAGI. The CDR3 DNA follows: TGTGCCAGCAGTTACTCGATGTTTGGGACTAGGACCTCTGGGGCCAACGTCCTGACTTTC. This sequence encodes CASSYSMFGTRTSGANVLTF.

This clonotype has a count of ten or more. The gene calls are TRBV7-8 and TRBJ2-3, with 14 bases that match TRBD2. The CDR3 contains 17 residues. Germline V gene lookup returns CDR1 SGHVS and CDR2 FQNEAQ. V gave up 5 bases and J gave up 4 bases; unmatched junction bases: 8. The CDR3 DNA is TGTGCCAGCAGCCTTGGACTAGCGGGGGGTTTTCCAGATACGCAGTATTTT. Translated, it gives CASSLGLAGGFPDTQYF.

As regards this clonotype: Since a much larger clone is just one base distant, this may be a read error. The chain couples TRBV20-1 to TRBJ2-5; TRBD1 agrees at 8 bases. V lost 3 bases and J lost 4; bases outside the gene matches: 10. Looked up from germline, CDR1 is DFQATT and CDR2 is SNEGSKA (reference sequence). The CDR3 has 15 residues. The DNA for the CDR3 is TGCAGTGCTAGTGATTCCGGCCAGGGGGCAGAGACCCAGTACTTC. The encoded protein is CSASDSGQGAETQYF.

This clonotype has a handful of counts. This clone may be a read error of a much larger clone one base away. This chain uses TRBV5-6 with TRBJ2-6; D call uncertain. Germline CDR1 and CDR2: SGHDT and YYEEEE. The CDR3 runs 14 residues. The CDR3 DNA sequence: TGTGCCAGCAGCGGCTACTCTGCGGCCAACGTCCTGACTTTC. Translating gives CASSGYSAANVLTF.

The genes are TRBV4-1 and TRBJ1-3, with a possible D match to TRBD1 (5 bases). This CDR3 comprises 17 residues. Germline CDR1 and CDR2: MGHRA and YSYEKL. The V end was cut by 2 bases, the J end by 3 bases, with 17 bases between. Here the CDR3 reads CASSQFLGGDGGNTIYF. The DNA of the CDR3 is TGCGCCAGCAGCCAATTTCTGGGGGGAGATGGTGGAAACACCATATATTTT.

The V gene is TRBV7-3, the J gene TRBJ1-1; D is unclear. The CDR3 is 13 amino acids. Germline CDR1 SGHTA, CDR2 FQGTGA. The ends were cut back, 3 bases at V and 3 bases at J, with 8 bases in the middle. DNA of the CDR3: TGTGCCAGCAGCTTGACCGCGTACACTGAAGCTTTCTTT. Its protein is CASSLTAYTEAFF.

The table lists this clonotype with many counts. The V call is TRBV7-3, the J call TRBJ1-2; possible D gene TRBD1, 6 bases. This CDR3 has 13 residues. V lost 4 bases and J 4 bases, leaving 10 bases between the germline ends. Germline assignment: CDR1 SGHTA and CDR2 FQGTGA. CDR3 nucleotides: TGTGCCAGCAGCTCGGACAGCCTCTATGGCTACACCTTC. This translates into CASSSDSLYGYTF.

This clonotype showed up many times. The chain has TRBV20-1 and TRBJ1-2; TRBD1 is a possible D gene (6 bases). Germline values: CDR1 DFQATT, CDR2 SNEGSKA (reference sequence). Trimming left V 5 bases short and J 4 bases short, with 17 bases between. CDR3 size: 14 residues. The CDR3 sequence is CSAPVSGARYGYTF. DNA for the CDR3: TGCAGTGCTCCCGTTTCGGGGGCCCGCTATGGCTACACCTTC.

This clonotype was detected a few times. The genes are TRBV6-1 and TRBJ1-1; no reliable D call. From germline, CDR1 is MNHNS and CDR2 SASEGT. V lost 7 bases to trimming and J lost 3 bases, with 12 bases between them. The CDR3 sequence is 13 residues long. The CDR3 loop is CASTRMMDTEAFF. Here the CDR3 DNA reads TGTGCCAGCACAAGAATGATGGACACTGAAGCTTTCTTT.

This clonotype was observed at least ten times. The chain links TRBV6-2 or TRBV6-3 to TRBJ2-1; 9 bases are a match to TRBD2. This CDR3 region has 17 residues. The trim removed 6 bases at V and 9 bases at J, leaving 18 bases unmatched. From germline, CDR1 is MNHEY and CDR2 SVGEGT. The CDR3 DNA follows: TGTGCCAGCAGCCCCCGCGGCGGGGGGGCAAGTCGTGGTGAGCAGTTCTTC. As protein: CASSPRGGGASRGEQFF.

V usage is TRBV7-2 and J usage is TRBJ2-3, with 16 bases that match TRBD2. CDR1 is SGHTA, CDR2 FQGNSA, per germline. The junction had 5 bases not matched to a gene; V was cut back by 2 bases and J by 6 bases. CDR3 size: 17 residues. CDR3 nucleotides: TGTGCCAGCAGCTTAAAGGGACTAGCGGGGGGGCCCGATACGCAGTATTTT. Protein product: CASSLKGLAGGPDTQYF.

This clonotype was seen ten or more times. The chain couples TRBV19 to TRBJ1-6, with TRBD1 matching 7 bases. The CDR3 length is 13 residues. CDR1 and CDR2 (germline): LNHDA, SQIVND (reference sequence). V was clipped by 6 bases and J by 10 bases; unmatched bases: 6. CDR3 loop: CASSTGVGSPLHF. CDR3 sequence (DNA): TGTGCCAGTAGCACAGGGGTTGGCTCACCCCTCCACTTT.

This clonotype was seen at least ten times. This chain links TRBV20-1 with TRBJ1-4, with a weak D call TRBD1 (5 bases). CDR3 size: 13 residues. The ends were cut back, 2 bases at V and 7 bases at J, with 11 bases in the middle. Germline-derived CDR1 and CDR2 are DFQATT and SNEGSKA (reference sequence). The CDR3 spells CSARLWDGEKLFF. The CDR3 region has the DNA TGCAGTGCTAGACTGTGGGACGGTGAAAAACTGTTTTTT.

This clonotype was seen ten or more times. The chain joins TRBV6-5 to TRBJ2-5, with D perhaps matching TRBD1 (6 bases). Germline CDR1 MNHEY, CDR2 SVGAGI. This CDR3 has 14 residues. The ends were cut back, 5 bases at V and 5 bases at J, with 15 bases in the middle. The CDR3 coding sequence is TGTGCCAGCAGTAGCAACGACAGGAGGGAGACCCAGTACTTC. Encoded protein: CASSSNDRRETQYF.

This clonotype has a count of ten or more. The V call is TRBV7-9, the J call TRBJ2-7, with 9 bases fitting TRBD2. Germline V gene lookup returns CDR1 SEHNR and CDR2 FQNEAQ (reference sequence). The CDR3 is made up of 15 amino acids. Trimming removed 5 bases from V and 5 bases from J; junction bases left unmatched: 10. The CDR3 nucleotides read TGTGCCAGCAGCCCCAGCGGGGGGCGTGCGAACGAGCAGTACTTC. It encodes CASSPSGGRANEQYF.

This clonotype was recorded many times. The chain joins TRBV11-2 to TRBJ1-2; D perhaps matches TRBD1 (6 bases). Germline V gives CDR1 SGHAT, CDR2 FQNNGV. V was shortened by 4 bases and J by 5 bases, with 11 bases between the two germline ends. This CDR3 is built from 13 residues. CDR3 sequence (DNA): TGTGCCAGCAGCTCGGAGGGGGGTTATGGCTACACCTTC. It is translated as CASSSEGGYGYTF.

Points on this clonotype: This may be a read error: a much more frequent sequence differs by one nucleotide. The CDR3 DNA reads as TGCAGTGCTAGAGGCATGGGAGGGACCCCGTACTTC. Amino acids: CSARGMGGTPYF. This sequence joins TRBV20-1 and TRBJ2-5; 7 positions agree with TRBD2. The CDR3 totals 12 residues. Germline CDR1 and CDR2: DFQATT and SNEGSKA (reference sequence).

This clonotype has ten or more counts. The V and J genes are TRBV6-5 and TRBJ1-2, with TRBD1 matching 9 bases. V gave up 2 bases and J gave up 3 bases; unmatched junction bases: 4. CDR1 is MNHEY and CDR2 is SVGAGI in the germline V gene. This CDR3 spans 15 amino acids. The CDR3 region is CASSYAQGAYYGYTF. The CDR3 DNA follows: TGTGCCAGCAGTTACGCACAGGGGGCTTACTATGGCTACACCTTC.

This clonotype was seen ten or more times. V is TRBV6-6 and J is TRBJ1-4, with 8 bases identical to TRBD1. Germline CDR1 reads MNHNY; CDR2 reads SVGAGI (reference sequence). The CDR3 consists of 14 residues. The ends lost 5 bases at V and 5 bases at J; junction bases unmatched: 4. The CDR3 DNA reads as TGTGCCAGCAGTCAACAGGGGGGGAATGAAAAACTGTTTTTT. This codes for CASSQQGGNEKLFF.

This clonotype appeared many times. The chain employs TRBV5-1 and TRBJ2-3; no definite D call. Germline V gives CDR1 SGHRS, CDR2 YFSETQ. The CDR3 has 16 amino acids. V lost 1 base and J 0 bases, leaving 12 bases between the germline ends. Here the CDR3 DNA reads TGCGCCAGCAGCTTGAATGCGGCATTGAGCACAGATACGCAGTATTTT. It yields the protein CASSLNAALSTDTQYF.

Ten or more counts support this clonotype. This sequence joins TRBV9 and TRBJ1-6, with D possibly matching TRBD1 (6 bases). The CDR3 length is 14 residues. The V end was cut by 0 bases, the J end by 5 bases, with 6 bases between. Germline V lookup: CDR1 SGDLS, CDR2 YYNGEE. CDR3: CASSVAGDNSPLHF. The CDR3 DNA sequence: TGTGCCAGCAGCGTAGCAGGGGATAATTCACCCCTCCACTTT.